This T cell receptor beta chain comes out of a study of T cells in Graves' hyperthyroidism and ophthalmopathy. Study-wide context: Peripheral blood was taken when the disease was first diagnosed, before any treatment began.

Concerning this clonotype itself: The antigen is undetermined.

Whole-study results and caveats: The model predicted ophthalmopathy a median approximately 6 months before onset. Stable hyperthyroidism was separated from ophthalmopathy by a model based on 13 V-J features.

In germline, CDR1 is LNHDA, CDR2 SQIVND (reference sequence). The CDR3 loop spans 14 amino acids. Trimming took 1 base from V and 1 from J, leaving 7 bases between them. The investigators amplified TCR beta CDR3 regions from RNA transcripts. First-round RT-PCR targeting the TCR CDR3 was performed with the HTBI primer set. From the multiplex PCR reads, TCRdb called clonotypes with MiXCR, one entry per CDR3 protein. The sample has 550,000 to 800,000 distinct CDR3 sequences, 17% seen once. This sequence originates from a man aged 50 to 59 with Graves' hyperthyroidism. The chain links TRBV19 to TRBJ1-1; D not certain. Sequencing was carried out using blood. DNA for the CDR3: TGTGCCAGTAGTATAGTATACGGGAACACTGAAGCTTTCTTT. It specifies CASSIVYGNTEAFF.